What follows are 4 T cell receptor beta chains derived from one specimen sequenced in a study of T cell responses to AZD1222 COVID-19 vaccine. Only in-frame clones appear in the TCRdb table, and some are missing; sequencing was by immunoSEQ multiplex PCR. Of under 200,000 clones in the sample, about 94% were seen once. The material was peripheral blood, obtained on day 0 of AZD1222 vaccination. The receptors originated from an adult in good health.

The CDR3 DNA reads TGCGCCAGCAGCCACCAATCCGGGACAGGGGGGTACAATGAGCAGTTCTTC. Translated, it gives CASSHQSGTGGYNEQFF. The chain couples TRBV4-3 to TRBJ2-1; 11 nucleotides line up with TRBD1. V gave up 3 bases and J gave up 4 bases; unmatched junction bases: 8. CDR3 size: 17 residues. The germline V gene has CDR1 LGHNA and CDR2 YSLEER.

This rearrangement joins TRBV28 to TRBJ2-1, with D unclear. V was trimmed by 4 bases and J by 7 bases, leaving 8 bases between them. The CDR3 spans 12 residues. Germline V gene data show CDR1 as MDHEN and CDR2 as SYDVKM. CDR3 DNA: TGTGCCAGCAGTTGGGTAGAAAATGAGCAGTTCTTC. Amino acids: CASSWVENEQFF. The full variable domain, with the rest looked up from reference TRBV28 and TRBJ2-1, is DVKVTQSSRYLVKRTGEKVFLECVQDMDHENMFWYRQDPGLGLRLIYFSYDVKMKEKGDIPEGYSVSREKKERFSLILESASTNQTSMYLCASSWVENEQFFGPGTRLTVL.

The chain combines TRBV28 with TRBJ2-1; 7 positions agree with TRBD1. The CDR3 has 13 residues. V gave up 6 bases and J gave up 12 bases; unmatched junction bases: 11. Per the germline V gene, CDR1 is MDHEN and CDR2 is SYDVKM. CDR3 amino acids: CASRPEDREAQFF. DNA of the CDR3: TGTGCCAGCAGACCCGAAGACAGGGAAGCGCAGTTCTTC. Looking up the rest from reference TRBV28 and TRBJ2-1 gives the full variable domain: DVKVTQSSRYLVKRTGEKVFLECVQDMDHENMFWYRQDPGLGLRLIYFSYDVKMKEKGDIPEGYSVSREKKERFSLILESASTNQTSMYLCASRPEDREAQFFGPGTRLTVL.

The chain employs TRBV29-1 and TRBJ1-1; 7 bases are shared with TRBD1. The germline V gene has CDR1 SQVTM and CDR2 ANQGSEA. The J segment lost 4 bases and the V segment lost 4 bases, leaving 18 bases of the junction unmatched. The CDR3 is 17 amino acids. CDR3 loop: CSVGRQGGLGVGTEAFF. The DNA for the CDR3 is TGCAGCGTTGGCCGCCAGGGGGGCCTTGGCGTGGGCACTGAAGCTTTCTTT.